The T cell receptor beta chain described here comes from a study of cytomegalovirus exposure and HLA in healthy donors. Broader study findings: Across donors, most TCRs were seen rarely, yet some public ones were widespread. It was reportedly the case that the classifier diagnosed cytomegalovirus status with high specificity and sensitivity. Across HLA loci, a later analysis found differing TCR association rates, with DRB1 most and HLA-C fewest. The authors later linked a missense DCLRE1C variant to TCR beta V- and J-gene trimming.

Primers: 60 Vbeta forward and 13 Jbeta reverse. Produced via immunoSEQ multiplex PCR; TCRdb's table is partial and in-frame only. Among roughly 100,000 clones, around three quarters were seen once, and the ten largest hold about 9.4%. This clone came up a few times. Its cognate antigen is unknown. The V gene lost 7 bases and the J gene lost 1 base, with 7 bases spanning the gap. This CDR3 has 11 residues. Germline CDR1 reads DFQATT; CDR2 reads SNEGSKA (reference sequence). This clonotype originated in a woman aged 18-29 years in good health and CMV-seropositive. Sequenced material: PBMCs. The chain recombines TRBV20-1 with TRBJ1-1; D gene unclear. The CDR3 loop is CSGAWNTEAFF. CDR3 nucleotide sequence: TGCAGTGGGGCTTGGAACACTGAAGCTTTCTTT.